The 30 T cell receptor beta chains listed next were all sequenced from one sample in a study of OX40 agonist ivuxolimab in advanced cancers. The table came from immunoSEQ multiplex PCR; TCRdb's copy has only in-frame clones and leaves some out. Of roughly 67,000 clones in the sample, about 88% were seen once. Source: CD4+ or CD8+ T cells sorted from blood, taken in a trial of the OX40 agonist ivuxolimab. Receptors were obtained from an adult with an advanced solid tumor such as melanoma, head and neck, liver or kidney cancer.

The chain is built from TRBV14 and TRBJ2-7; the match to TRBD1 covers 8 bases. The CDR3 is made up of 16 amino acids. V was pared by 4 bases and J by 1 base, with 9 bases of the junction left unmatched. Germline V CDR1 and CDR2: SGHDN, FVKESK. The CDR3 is CASSRTGKFRSYEQYF. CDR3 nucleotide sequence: TGTGCCAGCAGCCGGACAGGGAAATTTAGATCCTACGAGCAGTACTTC.

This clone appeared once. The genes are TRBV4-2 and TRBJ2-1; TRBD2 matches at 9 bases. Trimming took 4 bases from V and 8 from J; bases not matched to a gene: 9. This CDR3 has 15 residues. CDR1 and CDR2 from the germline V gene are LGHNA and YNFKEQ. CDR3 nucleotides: TGTGCCAGCAGCCCCTCGAGCGGGACTAGCTATGAGCAGTTCTTC. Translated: CASSPSSGTSYEQFF.

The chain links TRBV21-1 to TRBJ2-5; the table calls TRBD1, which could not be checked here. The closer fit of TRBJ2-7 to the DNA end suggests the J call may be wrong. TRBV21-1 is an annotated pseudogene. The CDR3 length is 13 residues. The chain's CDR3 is CASSKPHRGEQYF. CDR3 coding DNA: TGTGCCAGCAGCAAGCCTCACAGGGGCGAGCAGTACTTC.

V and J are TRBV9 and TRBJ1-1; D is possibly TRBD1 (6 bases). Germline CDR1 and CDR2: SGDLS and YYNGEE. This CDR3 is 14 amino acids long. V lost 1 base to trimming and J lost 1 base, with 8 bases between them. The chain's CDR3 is CASSVTGQNTEAFF. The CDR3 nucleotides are TGTGCCAGCAGCGTAACAGGGCAGAACACTGAAGCTTTCTTT.

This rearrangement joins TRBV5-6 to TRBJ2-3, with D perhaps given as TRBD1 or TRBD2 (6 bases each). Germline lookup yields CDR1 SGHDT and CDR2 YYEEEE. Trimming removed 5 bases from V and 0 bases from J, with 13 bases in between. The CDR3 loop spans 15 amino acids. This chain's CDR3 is CASRLGGKSTDTQYF. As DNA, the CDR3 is TGTGCCAGCAGACTAGGGGGGAAAAGCACAGATACGCAGTATTTT.

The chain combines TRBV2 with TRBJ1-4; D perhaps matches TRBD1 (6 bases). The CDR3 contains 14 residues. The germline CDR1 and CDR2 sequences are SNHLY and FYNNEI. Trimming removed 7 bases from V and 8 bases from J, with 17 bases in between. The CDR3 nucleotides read TGTGCCAGCACCGAGGGGGGGCGCGGCGAAAAACTGTTTTTT. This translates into CASTEGGRGEKLFF.

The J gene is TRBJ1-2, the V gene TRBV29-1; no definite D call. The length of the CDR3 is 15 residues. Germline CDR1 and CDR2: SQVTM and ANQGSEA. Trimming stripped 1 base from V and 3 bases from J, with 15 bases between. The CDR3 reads CSVEVGGGYYYGYTF. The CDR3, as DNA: TGCAGCGTTGAAGTGGGCGGCGGATACTACTATGGCTACACCTTC.

Written as DNA, the CDR3 is TGTGCCAGCAGCTTGATGGGTTCTCAGCCCCAGCATTTT. This gives the protein CASSLMGSQPQHF. The V and J genes are TRBV5-5 and TRBJ1-5; D is uncertain. Germline CDR1 and CDR2: SGHKS and YYEKEE (reference sequence). Trimming cost V 1 base and J 6 bases, with 8 bases left between them. CDR3 length: 13 amino acids. Full variable domain (outside the CDR3, taken from reference TRBV5-5 and TRBJ1-5): DAGVTQSPTHLIKTRGQQVTLRCSPISGHKSVSWYQQVLGQGPQFIFQYYEKEERGRGNFPDRFSARQFPNYSSELNVNALLLGDSALYLCASSLMGSQPQHFGDGTRLSIL.

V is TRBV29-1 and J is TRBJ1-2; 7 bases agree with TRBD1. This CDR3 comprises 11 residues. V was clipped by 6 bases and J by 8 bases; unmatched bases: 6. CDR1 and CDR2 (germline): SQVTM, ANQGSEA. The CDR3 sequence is CSVDQGGGYTF. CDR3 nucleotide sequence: TGCAGCGTCGACCAGGGGGGAGGCTACACCTTC.

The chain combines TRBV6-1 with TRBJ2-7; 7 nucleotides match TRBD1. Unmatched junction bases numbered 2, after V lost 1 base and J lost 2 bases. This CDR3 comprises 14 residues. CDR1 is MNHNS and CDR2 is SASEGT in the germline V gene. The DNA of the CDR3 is TGTGCCAGCAGTGAAGGGGGGACAGCCTACGAGCAGTACTTC. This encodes CASSEGGTAYEQYF.

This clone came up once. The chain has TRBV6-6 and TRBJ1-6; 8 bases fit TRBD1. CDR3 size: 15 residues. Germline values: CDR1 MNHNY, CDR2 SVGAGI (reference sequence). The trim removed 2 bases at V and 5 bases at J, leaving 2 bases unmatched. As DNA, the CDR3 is TGTGCCAGCAGTTACGGACAGGGAGATAATTCACCCCTCCACTTT. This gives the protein CASSYGQGDNSPLHF.

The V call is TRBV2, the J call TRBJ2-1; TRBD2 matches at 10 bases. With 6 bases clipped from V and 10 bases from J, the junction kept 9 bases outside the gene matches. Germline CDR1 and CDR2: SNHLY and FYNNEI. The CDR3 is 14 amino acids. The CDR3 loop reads CASSRSGLAVEQFF. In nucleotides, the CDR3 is TGTGCCAGCAGCCGGTCCGGACTAGCGGTAGAGCAGTTCTTC.

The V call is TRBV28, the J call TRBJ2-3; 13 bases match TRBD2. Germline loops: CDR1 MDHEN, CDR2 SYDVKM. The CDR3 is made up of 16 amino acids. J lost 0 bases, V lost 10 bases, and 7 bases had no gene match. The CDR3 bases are TGTGCCATACCGACTAGCGGGAGGCCTAGCACAGATACGCAGTATTTT. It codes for CAIPTSGRPSTDTQYF.

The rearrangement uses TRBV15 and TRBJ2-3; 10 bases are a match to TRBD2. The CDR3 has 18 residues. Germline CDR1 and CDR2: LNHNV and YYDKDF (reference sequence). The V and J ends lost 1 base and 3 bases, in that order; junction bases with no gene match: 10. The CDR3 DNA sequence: TGTGCCACCAGCAGAGTTAGAGCGGGAGGGCCGCGTACAGATACGCAGTATTTT. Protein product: CATSRVRAGGPRTDTQYF.

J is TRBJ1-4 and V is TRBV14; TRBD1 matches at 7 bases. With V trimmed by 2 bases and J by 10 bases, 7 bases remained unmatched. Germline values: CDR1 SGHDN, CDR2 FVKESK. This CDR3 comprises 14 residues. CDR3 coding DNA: TGTGCCAGCAGCCAAACAGGGGATCTCGGAAAACTGTTTTTT. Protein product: CASSQTGDLGKLFF.

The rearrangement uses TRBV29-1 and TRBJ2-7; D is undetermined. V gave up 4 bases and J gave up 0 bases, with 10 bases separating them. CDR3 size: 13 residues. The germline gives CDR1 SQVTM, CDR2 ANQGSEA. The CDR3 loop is CSVVLSVSYEQYF. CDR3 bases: TGCAGCGTTGTGTTATCGGTCTCCTACGAGCAGTACTTC.

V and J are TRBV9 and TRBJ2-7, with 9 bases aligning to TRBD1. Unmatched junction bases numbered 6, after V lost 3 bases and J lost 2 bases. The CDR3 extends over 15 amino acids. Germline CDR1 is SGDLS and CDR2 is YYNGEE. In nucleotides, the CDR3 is TGTGCCAGCAGCGCCCAACAGGGGGCAACCTACGAGCAGTACTTC. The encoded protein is CASSAQQGATYEQYF. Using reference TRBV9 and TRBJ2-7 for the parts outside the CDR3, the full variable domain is DSGVTQTPKHLITATGQRVTLRCSPRSGDLSVYWYQQSLDQGLQFLIQYYNGEERAKGNILERFSAQQFPDLHSELNLSSLELGDSALYFCASSAQQGATYEQYFGPGTRLTVT.

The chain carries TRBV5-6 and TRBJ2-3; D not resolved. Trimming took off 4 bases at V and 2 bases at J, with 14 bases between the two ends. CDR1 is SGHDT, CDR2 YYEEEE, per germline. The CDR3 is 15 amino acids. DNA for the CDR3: TGTGCCAGCAGCCCGCTGCCGGGCCCCACAGATACGCAGTATTTT. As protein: CASSPLPGPTDTQYF.

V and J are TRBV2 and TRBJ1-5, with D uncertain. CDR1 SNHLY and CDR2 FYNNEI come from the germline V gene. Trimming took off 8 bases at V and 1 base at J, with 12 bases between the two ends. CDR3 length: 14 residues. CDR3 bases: TGTGCCAGCGTGGGCCGAGGAAGCAATCAGCCCCAGCATTTT. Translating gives CASVGRGSNQPQHF.

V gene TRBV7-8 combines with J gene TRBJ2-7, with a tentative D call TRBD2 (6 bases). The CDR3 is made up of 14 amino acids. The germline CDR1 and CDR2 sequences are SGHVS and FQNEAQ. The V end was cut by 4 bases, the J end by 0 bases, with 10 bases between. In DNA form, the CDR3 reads TGTGCCAGCAGCTGGAGGGGAGGCTCCTACGAGCAGTACTTC. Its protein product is CASSWRGGSYEQYF.

The CDR3 DNA follows: TGTGCCAGCAGCAGGTGGCAGAACCAAGAGACCCAGTACTTC. This sequence encodes CASSRWQNQETQYF. The chain joins TRBV5-6 to TRBJ2-5; no firm D call. Looked up from germline, CDR1 is SGHDT and CDR2 is YYEEEE. V lost 4 bases and J lost 0, with 10 bases in between. This CDR3 spans 14 amino acids.

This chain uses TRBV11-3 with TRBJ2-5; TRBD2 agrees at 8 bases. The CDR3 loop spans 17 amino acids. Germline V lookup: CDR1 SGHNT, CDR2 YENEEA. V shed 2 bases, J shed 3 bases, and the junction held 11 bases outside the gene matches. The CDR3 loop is CASSLIGGGLGEETQYF. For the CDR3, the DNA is TGTGCCAGCAGCTTAATCGGCGGGGGGCTCGGTGAAGAGACCCAGTACTTC.

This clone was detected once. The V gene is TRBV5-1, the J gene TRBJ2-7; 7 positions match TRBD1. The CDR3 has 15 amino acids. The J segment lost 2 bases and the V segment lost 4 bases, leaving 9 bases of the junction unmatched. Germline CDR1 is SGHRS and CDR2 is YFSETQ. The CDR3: CASSPIETGTYEQYF. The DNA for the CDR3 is TGCGCCAGCAGCCCAATCGAGACAGGGACCTACGAGCAGTACTTC.

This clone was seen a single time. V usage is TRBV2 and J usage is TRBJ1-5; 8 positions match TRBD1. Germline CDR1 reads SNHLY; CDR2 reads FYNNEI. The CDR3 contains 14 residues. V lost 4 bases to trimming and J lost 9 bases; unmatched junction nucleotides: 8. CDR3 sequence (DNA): TGTGCCAGCAGTGGGGCCAGGGGGCGGGGGCCCCAGCATTTT. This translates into CASSGARGRGPQHF. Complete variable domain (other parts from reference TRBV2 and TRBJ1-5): EPEVTQTPSHQVTQMGQEVILRCVPISNHLYFYWYRQILGQKVEFLVSFYNNEISEKSEIFDDQFSVERPDGSNFTLKIRSTKLEDSAMYFCASSGARGRGPQHFGDGTRLSIL.

CDR3 sequence: CASSSGTTKTDTQYF. For the CDR3, the DNA is TGTGCCAGCAGCTCCGGGACTACAAAAACAGATACGCAGTATTTT. The V and J genes are TRBV6-4 and TRBJ2-3; 7 bases are shared with TRBD2. This CDR3 comprises 15 residues. Germline loops: CDR1 MRHNA, CDR2 SNTAGT. V shed 6 bases, J shed 3 bases, and the junction held 9 bases outside the gene matches.

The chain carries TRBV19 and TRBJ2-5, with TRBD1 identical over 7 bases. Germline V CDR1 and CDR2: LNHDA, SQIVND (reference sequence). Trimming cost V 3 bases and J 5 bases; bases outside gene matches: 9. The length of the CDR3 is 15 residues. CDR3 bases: TGTGCCAGTAGTATTCATGGACAGGTCGGGGAGACCCAGTACTTC. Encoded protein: CASSIHGQVGETQYF.

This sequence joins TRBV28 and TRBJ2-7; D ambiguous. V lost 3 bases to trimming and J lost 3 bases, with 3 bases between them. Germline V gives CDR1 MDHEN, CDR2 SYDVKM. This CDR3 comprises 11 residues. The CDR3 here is CASSLGYEQYF. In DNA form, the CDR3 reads TGTGCCAGCAGTTTGGGCTACGAGCAGTACTTC. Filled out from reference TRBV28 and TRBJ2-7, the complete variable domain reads DVKVTQSSRYLVKRTGEKVFLECVQDMDHENMFWYRQDPGLGLRLIYFSYDVKMKEKGDIPEGYSVSREKKERFSLILESASTNQTSMYLCASSLGYEQYFGPGTRLTVT.

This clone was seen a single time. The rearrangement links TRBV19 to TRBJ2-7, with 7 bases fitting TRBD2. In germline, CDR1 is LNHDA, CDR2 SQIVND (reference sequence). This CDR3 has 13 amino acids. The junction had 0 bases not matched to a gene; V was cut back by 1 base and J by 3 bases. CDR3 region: CASSIGEGYEQYF. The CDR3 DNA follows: TGTGCCAGTAGTATAGGGGAGGGCTACGAGCAGTACTTC.

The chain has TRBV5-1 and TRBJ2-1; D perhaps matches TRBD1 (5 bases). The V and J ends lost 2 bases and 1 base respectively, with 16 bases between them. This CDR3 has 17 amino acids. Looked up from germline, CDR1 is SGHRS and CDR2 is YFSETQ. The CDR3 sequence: CASSLGEPPGSYNEQFF. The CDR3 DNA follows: TGCGCCAGCAGCTTAGGGGAACCCCCCGGGTCCTACAATGAGCAGTTCTTC.

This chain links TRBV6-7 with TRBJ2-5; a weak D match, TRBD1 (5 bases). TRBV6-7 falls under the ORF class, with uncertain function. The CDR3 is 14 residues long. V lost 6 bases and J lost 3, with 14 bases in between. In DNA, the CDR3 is TGTGCCAGCAGGAATAGATTAGGGGAAGAGACCCAGTACTTC. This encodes CASRNRLGEETQYF.